This TCR beta chain was sequenced in a study of T-cell memory formation after mild COVID-19 (dated by TCRdb to 2020 to 2022). Regarding the complete study: TCR sequence clusters from the two donors were largely donor specific. In a couple of donors, T-cell clones that expanded and contracted after mild COVID-19 were tracked by sequencing TCRalpha and TCRbeta repertoires over time. Two young, previously healthy adult volunteers made up the cohort, one male and one female. Summary of the overall study and its limitations: Only a couple of mild cases were covered by the study, and larger cohorts that include severe cases with pre-infection samples were considered necessary. The second-wave clones that peaked on day 37 were not confirmed to be SARS-CoV-2 specific. Contracting CD4+ clones appeared mostly in the CM and EM memory subsets, whereas CD8+ clones were enriched in EMRA. Some responding clones were found in pre-infection memory, which suggests that pre-existing cross-reactive memory T cells took part in the SARS-CoV-2 response. Clones that contracted from day 15 to 85 showed balanced CD4/CD8 phenotypes, whereas a second wave of clones that expanded from day 15 to 37 leaned towards CD4+.

PBMCs were isolated by Ficoll-Paque density gradient centrifugation. The sequencer listed for this sample is Illumina NovaSeq 6000. TCRalpha and TCRbeta cDNA libraries were built by 5'RACE with constant-segment primers, adding sample barcodes and unique molecular identifiers. Trizol reagent was used to extract RNA from every sample. Amplification of the libraries took two PCR steps, and the second step added a second sample barcode plus Illumina TruSeq adapters. Sequencing of libraries was performed on an Illumina NovaSeq with 2 x 150 bp paired-end reads. From the authors' description of their analysis: Reads were demultiplexed and collapsed into UMI-guided consensus sequences with migec v1.2.7. With mixcr v2.1.11, UMI consensuses were aligned to TRA and TRB V and J templates and assembled into clonotypes. Expanded or contracted clonotypes were those called significant by both edgeR and NoisET, with noise models trained on biological replicates. For edgeR calls, a false discovery rate-adjusted p below 0.01 and a log2 fold-change threshold of 1 were applied. As an exploratory analysis of dynamics, max-normalized trajectories of the 1000 most abundant clonotypes were examined with PCA combined with hierarchical clustering. The CD4 or CD8 phenotype of responding clones was assigned using the separately sequenced CD4+ and CD8+ repertoires. TCRdb reprocessed the public reads (quality trimming at Q25 with fastp, clone calling with MiXCR) and kept in-frame beta chains. Rows with a matching CDR3 protein are joined into one entry that keeps the most common DNA and genes. What appears here as the V and J calls and clone size reflects TCRdb's work, not the paper's. Recorded for this sample are 350,000 to 450,000 distinct CDR3 sequences; roughly 24% of them occurred a single time. The ten top clones hold roughly 9.7% of the sample.

The sample holds a few counts of this clonotype. Its cognate antigen has yet to be identified. The record has no base qualities; no much larger clone is one base away. The receptor was derived from an adult woman who had mild COVID-19 (a few samples of this study predate the infection). The sample titles of this study are shuffled in the database, so cell type and time point are left out; the donor was told from shared clones. Specimen: PBMCs or a T cell subset sorted from them (not recorded which).

DNA sequence: TGTGCCACCAGCAGGAGATCCGGGACAGGGCAATACGAGCAGTACTTC. Its protein reads: CATSRRSGTGQYEQYF. The V and J genes are TRBV15 and TRBJ2-7; a stretch of 9 junction bases matches TRBD1. From the cysteine up to the phenylalanine, the CDR3 has a length of 16 residues. The sequence is cut down to CDR3 DNA, 48 bases in frame from base 1. Relative to germline, V is missing 3 bases and J is missing 4 bases, with 10 bases of the junction outside any gene match. CDR1 and CDR2 are read off the germline V gene (reference sequence) as LNHNV and YYDKDF. With all but the CDR3 taken from the reference TRBV15 and TRBJ2-7 genes, the full variable domain is: DAMVIQNPRYQVTQFGKPVTLSCSQTLNHNVMYWYQQKSSQAPKLLFHYYDKDFNNEADTPDNFQSRRPNTSFCFLDIRSPGLGDTAMYLCATSRRSGTGQYEQYFGPGTRLTVT.